The table lists the clone carrying this T cell receptor (beta chain) with many counts. Treatment denoted: PENTA 11 planned treatment interruption arm or continuous ART arm. Naive CD4+ CD45RA+ CD45RO- T cells were FACS-sorted from thawed PBMCs. The sample is drawn from a study of HIV-infected children after antiretroviral therapy interruption. Study context: Most children had recorded EBV and CMV exposure.

A 3' RACE protocol on RNA, with unique molecular identifiers, produced the TCR library. TCRdb reprocessed the 3' RACE reads via MiXCR and lists one record per CDR3 protein. This sample carries approximately 95,000 distinct CDR3 sequences, around 6.9% of them seen once, and the ten largest clones take 0.9% to 1.4%. Trimming left V 2 bases short and J 0 bases short, with 8 bases between. The germline V gene encodes CDR1 SGHTA and CDR2 FQGNSA. The CDR3 covers 16 residues. Sample: CD45RA+ CD4+ T cells from PBMCs, pooled from several time points, taken from a donor given antiretroviral therapy, either interrupted or continuous. The subset here: naive CD4+ CD45RA+ CD45RO- T cells. This chain joins TRBV7-2 and TRBJ1-6, with D unresolved. The sequence came from a pool of human donors with HIV. CDR3 DNA: TGTGCCAGCAGCTTAAGCGGCAGCTCCTATAATTCACCCCTCCACTTT. This gives the protein CASSLSGSSYNSPLHF.